Below, 9 T cell receptor beta chains from the same sample are listed, as sequenced in a study of CXCR3-negative and CXCR3-positive naive CD8 T cells. Study-level findings and limits: Naive cells positive for CXCR3 carried more hydrophobic TRB CDR3s than CXCR3-negative ones.

Their target antigens are unknown. UMI labels and 5' RACE were used to prepare the TRB cDNA libraries. After re-calling the 5' RACE reads, TCRdb lists one entry per CDR3 protein, DNA absent. This listing includes about 120,000 distinct CDR3 sequences. Sequenced material: naive CXCR3+ CD8+ T cells from blood. Noted subset: CD45RO-CCR7+CD27+CD95- naive CD8+ T cells expressing CXCR3 (TNR3+). All receptors come from a human donor in good health. Some clones in this sample may be carry-over from other donors' samples.

V gene TRBV9 combines with J gene TRBJ1-2; the D call of TRBD1 rests on TCRdb alone, since no DNA is present to check it. This CDR3 comprises 18 residues. Germline V gene data show CDR1 as SGDLS and CDR2 as YYNGEE. CDR3 in amino acids: CASSVFSVRTGGVYGYTF.

The chain uses TRBV20-1 and TRBJ2-1; checking the TCRdb D call of TRBD1 is not possible without DNA. The CDR3 loop spans 14 amino acids. CDR1 is DFQATT, CDR2 SNEGSKA, per germline (reference sequence). Here the CDR3 reads CSAIWDLRGNEQFF.

The chain links TRBV21-1 to TRBJ2-3; TCRdb's assignment of TRBD1 cannot be checked, as there is no DNA. TRBV21-1 is a pseudogene segment. CDR3 length: 17 residues. The CDR3 sequence is CASSEDPGQVGTDTQYF.

This chain uses TRBV29-1 with TRBJ2-5. Per the germline V gene, CDR1 is SQVTM and CDR2 is ANQGSEA. CDR3 length: 11 amino acids. This CDR3 is CSVGGGETQYF. The full variable domain, completed using reference TRBV29-1 and TRBJ2-5, is SAVISQKPSRDICQRGTSLTIQCQVDSQVTMMFWYRQQPGQSLTLIATANQGSEATYESGFVIDKFPISRPNLTFSTLTVSNMSPEDSSIYLCSVGGGETQYFGPGTRLLVL.

The chain is built from TRBV13 and TRBJ2-3. The CDR3 is made up of 15 amino acids. Germline V gene sequence: CDR1 PRHDT, CDR2 FYEKMQ (reference sequence). The CDR3 sequence: CASSLPMGFTDTQYF.

V usage is TRBV7-9 and J usage is TRBJ2-2; TCRdb designates TRBD1, a call that cannot be tested without DNA. Germline loops: CDR1 SEHNR, CDR2 FQNEAQ (reference sequence). The CDR3 spans 16 residues. This chain's CDR3 is CASSLAPGRGTGELFF.

This chain links TRBV12-3 or TRBV12-4 with TRBJ2-1; TCRdb returns TRBD2, unconfirmable since there is no DNA. The CDR3 runs to 13 residues. The CDR3 protein is CASSFLAKDEQFF.

The CDR3 region is CASNSGTGMPSGELFF. J is TRBJ2-2 and V is TRBV2; the TCRdb call, TRBD1, lacks DNA for checking. Germline CDR1 SNHLY, CDR2 FYNNEI. This CDR3 is built from 16 residues.

The V call is TRBV13, the J call TRBJ2-3; TCRdb lists TRBD1, though no DNA is available to test this call. The CDR3 length is 15 residues. Germline CDR1 and CDR2: PRHDT and FYEKMQ (reference sequence). The CDR3 spells CASSSRGRFTDTQYF. Full variable domain (outside the CDR3, taken from reference TRBV13 and TRBJ2-3): AAGVIQSPRHLIKEKRETATLKCYPIPRHDTVYWYQQGPGQDPQFLISFYEKMQSDKGSIPDRFSAQQFSDYHSELNMSSLELGDSALYFCASSSRGRFTDTQYFGPGTRLTVL.